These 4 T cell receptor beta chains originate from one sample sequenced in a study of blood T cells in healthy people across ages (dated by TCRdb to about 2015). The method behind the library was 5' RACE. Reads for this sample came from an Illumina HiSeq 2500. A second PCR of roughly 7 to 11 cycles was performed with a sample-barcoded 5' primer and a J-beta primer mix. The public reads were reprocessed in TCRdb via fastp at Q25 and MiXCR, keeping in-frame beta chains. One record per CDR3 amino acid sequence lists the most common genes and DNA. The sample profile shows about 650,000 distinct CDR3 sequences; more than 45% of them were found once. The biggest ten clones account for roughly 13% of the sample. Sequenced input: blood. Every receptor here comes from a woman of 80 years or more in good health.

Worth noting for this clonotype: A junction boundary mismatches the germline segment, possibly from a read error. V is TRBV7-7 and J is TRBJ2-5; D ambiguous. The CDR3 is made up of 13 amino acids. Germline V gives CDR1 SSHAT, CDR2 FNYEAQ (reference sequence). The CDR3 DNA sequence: TGTGCTAGCAGCCTCCCCGGCGTCAATGGGCAGTACTTC. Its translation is CASSLPGVNGQYF.

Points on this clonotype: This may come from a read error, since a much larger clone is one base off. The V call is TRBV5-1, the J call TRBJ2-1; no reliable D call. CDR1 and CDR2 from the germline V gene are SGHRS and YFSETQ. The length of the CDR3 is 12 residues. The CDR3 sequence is CASILPRSEQFF. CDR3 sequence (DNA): TGCGCCAGCATCTTGCCCCGAAGTGAGCAGTTCTTC.

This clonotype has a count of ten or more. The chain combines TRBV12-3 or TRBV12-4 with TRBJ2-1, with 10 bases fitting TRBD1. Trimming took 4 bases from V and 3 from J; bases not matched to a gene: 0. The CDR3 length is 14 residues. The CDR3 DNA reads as TGTGCCAGCAGTTGGGACAGGGGCTACAATGAGCAGTTCTTC. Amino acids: CASSWDRGYNEQFF.

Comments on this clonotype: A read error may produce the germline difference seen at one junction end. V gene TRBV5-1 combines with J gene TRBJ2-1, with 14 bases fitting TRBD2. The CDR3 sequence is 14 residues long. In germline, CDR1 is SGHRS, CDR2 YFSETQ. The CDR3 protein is CASSSGLAGDEQFF. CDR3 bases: TGTGCCAGCAGCTCGGGACTAGCGGGAGATGAGCAGTTCTTC.